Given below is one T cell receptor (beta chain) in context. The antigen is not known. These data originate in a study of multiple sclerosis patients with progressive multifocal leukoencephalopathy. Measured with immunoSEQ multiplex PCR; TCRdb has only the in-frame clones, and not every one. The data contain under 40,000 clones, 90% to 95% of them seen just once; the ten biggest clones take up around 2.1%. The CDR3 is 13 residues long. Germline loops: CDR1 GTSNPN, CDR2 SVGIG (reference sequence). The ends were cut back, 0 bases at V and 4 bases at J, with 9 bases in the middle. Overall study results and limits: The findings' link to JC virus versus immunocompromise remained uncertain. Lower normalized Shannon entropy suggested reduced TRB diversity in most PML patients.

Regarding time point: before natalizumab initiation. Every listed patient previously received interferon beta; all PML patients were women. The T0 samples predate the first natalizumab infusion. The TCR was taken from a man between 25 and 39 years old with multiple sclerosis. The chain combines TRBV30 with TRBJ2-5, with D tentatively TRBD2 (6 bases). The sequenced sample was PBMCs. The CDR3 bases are TGTGCCTGGAGTGTGCTAGCGCCAGAGACCCAGTACTTC. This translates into CAWSVLAPETQYF.